This entry features one T cell receptor beta chain sequence. The source of the sample is a study of cytomegalovirus exposure and HLA in healthy donors. PCR used 60 Vbeta primers and 13 Jbeta primers. Sequencing used immunoSEQ multiplex PCR; TCRdb keeps in-frame clones, though not all of them. The repertoire includes about 270,000 clones, roughly two thirds of them detected once, and over 2% sits in the top ten. CDR3 length: 18 amino acids. Germline V gene data show CDR1 as MDHEN and CDR2 as SYDVKM. This TCR came from a female donor in good health and CMV-seronegative. The sample taken for sequencing was PBMCs. V gene TRBV28 combines with J gene TRBJ1-3, with D possibly matching TRBD2 (5 bases). TRBJ2-2 explains the end of the DNA better; the J call may be wrong. The CDR3 loop is CASSLNWRVIRNTGELFF. Here the CDR3 DNA reads TGTGCCAGCAGTTTAAATTGGCGGGTGATCCGGAACACCGGGGAGCTGTTTTTT.